This T cell receptor beta chain was recovered during a study of blood T cell repertoires in COVID-19. Measured with immunoSEQ multiplex PCR; TCRdb has only the in-frame clones, and not every one. Of about 80,000 clones listed, around 81% are singletons. This clone was counted a single time. The ends lost 0 bases at V and 0 bases at J; junction bases unmatched: 16. This CDR3 has 22 residues. The specimen was peripheral blood. The TCR originated in a human donor in a cohort sampled during active COVID-19. This chain uses TRBV23-1 with TRBJ1-5; 11 bases fit TRBD1. TRBV23-1 qualifies as an ORF whose function is uncertain. CDR3 DNA: TGCGCCAGCAGTCAATCGGTGGGGGGGGAGGACAGGGGGCCAGATAGCAATCAGCCCCAGCATTTT. This sequence encodes CASSQSVGGEDRGPDSNQPQHF.